Listed below are T cell receptor beta chains from one sample, sequenced in a study of blood T cell repertoires in COVID-19. Produced via immunoSEQ multiplex PCR; TCRdb's table is partial and in-frame only. Found here are 60,000 to 85,000 clones, about 88% of them singletons; the top ten hold 1.3% to 1.5%. The sequenced sample was peripheral blood. The receptor set was obtained from a man in his fifties or sixties with acute or convalescent COVID-19. Both conserved end residues are part of each CDR3. D genes are given only for firm matches. Clone sizes are given selectively: once, few, many, or a class where the clone is expanded.

clone size,D gene,J gene,V gene,CDR3 DNA,CDR3 protein
NA,TRBD1,TRBJ1-5,TRBV4-1,TGCGCCAGCAGCCAAGACCCCACAGGGGGCGGACAGCCCCAGCATTTT,CASSQDPTGGGQPQHF
NA,TRBD2,TRBJ2-1,TRBV6-5,TGTGCCAGCAGCCCCATAGTCTCCCTAGCGGGCATGCAGTTCTTC,CASSPIVSLAGMQFF
NA,TRBD1,TRBJ1-4,TRBV27,TGTGCCAGCAGTTTAGAGGGACAGGGAGGAAAACTGTTTTTT,CASSLEGQGGKLFF
NA,TRBD1,TRBJ1-5,TRBV24-1,TGTGCCACCAGTGATCCGGGGGACAGGTTCCAGCATTTT,CATSDPGDRFQHF
NA,TRBD1,TRBJ2-2,TRBV7-2,TGTGCCAGCAGCTTACAGGGGGCTTACACCGGGGAGCTGTTTTTT,CASSLQGAYTGELFF
once,NA,TRBJ2-2,TRBV27,TGTGCCAGCAGTTCCATGGAACTAGCTCTCGGGGAGCTGTTTTTT,CASSSMELALGELFF
NA,NA,TRBJ1-6,TRBV9,TGTGCCAGCAGCGTAGCGGGGGTGGGTAATTCACCCCTCCACTTT,CASSVAGVGNSPLHF
NA,NA,TRBJ1-6,TRBV9,TGTGCCAGCAGCGCAGAGGGACTGGGGAATAATTCACCCCTCCACTTT,CASSAEGLGNNSPLHF
once,TRBD2,TRBJ2-1,TRBV11-2,TGTGCCAGCAGCCCGGGACTAGCGCCCTACAATGAGCAGTTCTTC,CASSPGLAPYNEQFF
NA,NA,TRBJ2-3,TRBV7-9,TGTGCCAGCAGCTTTCCGACAGTAGAATCGGATACGCAGTATTTT,CASSFPTVESDTQYF
NA,NA,TRBJ1-2,TRBV20-1,TGCAGTGCTAGTGAGGGGCCGGACTATGGCTACACCTTC,CSASEGPDYGYTF
NA,NA,TRBJ2-5,TRBV7-2,TGTGCCAGCAGCTTAGAGGGGGGGCTAGTATGGGAGACCCAGTACTTC,CASSLEGGLVWETQYF
NA,NA,TRBJ1-4,TRBV4-1,TGCGCCAGCAGCCAGGACTACAGGAGCATTAATGAAAAACTGTTTTTT,CASSQDYRSINEKLFF
NA,NA,TRBJ2-3,TRBV6-5,TGTGCCAGCAGTTATATCAGCACAGATACGCAGTATTTT,CASSYISTDTQYF
once,NA,TRBJ2-4,TRBV6-1,TGTGCCAGCAGTGACAGGGGAGTTGGAAACATTCAGTACTTC,CASSDRGVGNIQYF
NA,NA,TRBJ1-1,TRBV7-9,TGTGCCAGCAGCTTAGAAGTCGGGGGAACTGAAGCTTTCTTT,CASSLEVGGTEAFF
once,TRBD2,TRBJ2-3,TRBV24-1,TGTGCCACCAGTGATTCGGCGAAGGGGCCGGGACTACTATTAGATACGCAGTATTTT,CATSDSAKGPGLLLDTQYF
NA,TRBD2,TRBJ2-3,TRBV2,TGTGCCAGTACCGGGACTAGCGTCACAGATACGCAGTATTTT,CASTGTSVTDTQYF
NA,TRBD2,TRBJ2-7,TRBV6-4,TGTGCCAGCCCCACCCGGGGGGACTACGAGCAGTACTTC,CASPTRGDYEQYF
NA,NA,TRBJ2-3,TRBV19,TGTGCCAGTAGTATTATGGCGGGGTCAGATACGCAGTATTTT,CASSIMAGSDTQYF
NA,TRBD1,TRBJ1-1,TRBV28,TGTGCCAGCAGTTCCTCACTGGACAGGTTTAGTGCTTTCTTT,CASSSSLDRFSAFF
NA,NA,TRBJ2-3,TRBV20-1,TGCAGTGCTATTGAGCGTTATACGCAGTATTTT,CSAIERYTQYF
NA,TRBD2,TRBJ2-5,TRBV19,TGTGCCAGTAGTATCGTTAGCGGGGGGCAGAAGACCCAGTACTTC,CASSIVSGGQKTQYF
NA,NA,TRBJ2-4,TRBV11-2,TGTGCCAGCAGCTTAGTGGGGGGGGCGGCAAACATTCAGTACTTC,CASSLVGGAANIQYF
once,TRBD1,TRBJ1-1,TRBV4-1,TGCGCCAGCAGCCAAGCCCCAGGGGGCAGCGAGGTTGAAGCTTTCTTT,CASSQAPGGSEVEAFF
NA,TRBD1,TRBJ1-2,TRBV28,TGTGCCAGCAGTTGGACAGGCTACTATGGCTACACCTTC,CASSWTGYYGYTF
NA,NA,TRBJ1-5,TRBV19,TGTGCCAGTAGTATGGTAGGGGGCAATCAGCCCCAGCATTTT,CASSMVGGNQPQHF
NA,TRBD2,TRBJ2-1,TRBV27,TGTGCCAGCAGAGAACTAGCGGGAGAGGTTGAGCAGTTCTTC,CASRELAGEVEQFF
NA,NA,TRBJ2-1,TRBV4-1,TGCGCCAGCAGCCCGGGGCAGCGGGCAGCGGATGAGCAGTTCTTC,CASSPGQRAADEQFF
NA,NA,TRBJ2-5,TRBV2,TGTGCCAGCAGTGAGGACTACACCACGACCCAGTACTTC,CASSEDYTTTQYF
NA,TRBD2,TRBJ2-2,TRBV27,TGTGCCAGCAGTTTCCACCCGACTAGCGGGGGGCCCGGGGAGCTGTTTTTT,CASSFHPTSGGPGELFF
NA,TRBD1,TRBJ1-2,TRBV24-1,TGTGCCACCAGTGAATCCGGGACAGGGGTCTATGGCTACACCTTC,CATSESGTGVYGYTF
NA,NA,TRBJ2-5,TRBV7-3,TGTGCCAGCAGCTTAACTCAGGAGGGGACCCAGTACTTC,CASSLTQEGTQYF
NA,NA,TRBJ2-5,TRBV7-6,TGTGCCAGCAGCCGAGGGACAAGGAATAGGGAGACCCAGTACTTC,CASSRGTRNRETQYF
once,NA,TRBJ2-2,TRBV6-2/TRBV6-3,TGTGCCAGCAGTTACCCTTCGGTCGGGGAGCTGTTTTTT,CASSYPSVGELFF
NA,TRBD2,TRBJ2-1,TRBV4-3,TGCGCCAGCAGCCAAGTTTTCTCCAGCGGGGGGGTATACAATGAGCAGTTCTTC,CASSQVFSSGGVYNEQFF
NA,NA,TRBJ2-3,TRBV2,TGTGCCAGCAGTGGACAGCTCACAGATACGCAGTATTTT,CASSGQLTDTQYF
NA,TRBD1,TRBJ2-6,TRBV5-6,TGTGCCAGCAGCTTGCCGACAGGGATTCAGACTGGGGCCAACGTCCTGACTTTC,CASSLPTGIQTGANVLTF
NA,NA,TRBJ1-1,TRBV19,TGTGCCAGTAGTACACTACAGGGAGTGAACACTGAAGCTTTCTTT,CASSTLQGVNTEAFF
NA,TRBD1,TRBJ1-5,TRBV2,TGTGCCAGCAGCACCAGGGGGAATAGCAATCAGCCCCAGCATTTT,CASSTRGNSNQPQHF
NA,TRBD1,TRBJ2-5,TRBV6-2/TRBV6-3,TGTGCCAGCGGCCCCTGGACAGGGGGGTCCGAGAGGACCCAGTACTTC,CASGPWTGGSERTQYF
once,NA,TRBJ1-2,TRBV3-1/TRBV3-2,TGTGCCAGCAGCCAAGATAGTAGCAGGGCTGAGGACTATGGCTACACCTTC,CASSQDSSRAEDYGYTF
NA,TRBD1,TRBJ1-2,TRBV5-1,TGCGCCAGCAGCCCGACCGGGGTACAGGGGGCCGGCTACACCTTC,CASSPTGVQGAGYTF
NA,TRBD1,TRBJ1-5,TRBV4-2,TGTGCCAGCAGCCCACGACAGGGAAAGATCGATCAGCCCCAGCATTTT,CASSPRQGKIDQPQHF
NA,TRBD1,TRBJ1-5,TRBV7-8,TGTGCCAGCAGCTCCCAGGACAGGGTAGGTCAGCCCCAGCATTTT,CASSSQDRVGQPQHF
NA,NA,TRBJ2-1,TRBV24-1,TGTGCCACCAGTGATAGGGGAGAGCAGTTCTTC,CATSDRGEQFF
NA,NA,TRBJ2-5,TRBV7-3,TGTGCCAGCAGCTTAGACAGGAAAGAGACCCAGTACTTC,CASSLDRKETQYF
NA,TRBD1,TRBJ1-1,TRBV29-1,TGCAGCGCAGCCCCGACAGGGGGGGACACTGAAGCTTTCTTT,CSAAPTGGDTEAFF
NA,TRBD1,TRBJ2-7,TRBV7-6,TGTGCCAGCAGCCCACCCCCAGTGACCGACAGGGCCGAGCAGTACTTC,CASSPPPVTDRAEQYF
NA,TRBD1,TRBJ2-5,TRBV7-2,TGTGCCAGCACCCGGGACAGGGGGCATCTGGAGACCCAGTACTTC,CASTRDRGHLETQYF
NA,TRBD1,TRBJ1-2,TRBV6-5,TGTGCCAGCGGGGACAGGGGAATAGATTATGGCTACACCTTC,CASGDRGIDYGYTF
NA,NA,TRBJ1-6,TRBV19,TGTGCCAGTAGTAAAGGTGGGAGCTCCTATAATTCACCCCTCCACTTT,CASSKGGSSYNSPLHF
NA,NA,TRBJ1-2,TRBV18,TGTGCCAGCTCACCTACCGGGTGGGATGGCTACACCTTC,CASSPTGWDGYTF
once,NA,TRBJ1-4,TRBV11-2,TGTGCCAGCAGCTTAGGGCAGGGGACGCGGCCTGCAACTAATGAAAAACTGTTTTTT,CASSLGQGTRPATNEKLFF